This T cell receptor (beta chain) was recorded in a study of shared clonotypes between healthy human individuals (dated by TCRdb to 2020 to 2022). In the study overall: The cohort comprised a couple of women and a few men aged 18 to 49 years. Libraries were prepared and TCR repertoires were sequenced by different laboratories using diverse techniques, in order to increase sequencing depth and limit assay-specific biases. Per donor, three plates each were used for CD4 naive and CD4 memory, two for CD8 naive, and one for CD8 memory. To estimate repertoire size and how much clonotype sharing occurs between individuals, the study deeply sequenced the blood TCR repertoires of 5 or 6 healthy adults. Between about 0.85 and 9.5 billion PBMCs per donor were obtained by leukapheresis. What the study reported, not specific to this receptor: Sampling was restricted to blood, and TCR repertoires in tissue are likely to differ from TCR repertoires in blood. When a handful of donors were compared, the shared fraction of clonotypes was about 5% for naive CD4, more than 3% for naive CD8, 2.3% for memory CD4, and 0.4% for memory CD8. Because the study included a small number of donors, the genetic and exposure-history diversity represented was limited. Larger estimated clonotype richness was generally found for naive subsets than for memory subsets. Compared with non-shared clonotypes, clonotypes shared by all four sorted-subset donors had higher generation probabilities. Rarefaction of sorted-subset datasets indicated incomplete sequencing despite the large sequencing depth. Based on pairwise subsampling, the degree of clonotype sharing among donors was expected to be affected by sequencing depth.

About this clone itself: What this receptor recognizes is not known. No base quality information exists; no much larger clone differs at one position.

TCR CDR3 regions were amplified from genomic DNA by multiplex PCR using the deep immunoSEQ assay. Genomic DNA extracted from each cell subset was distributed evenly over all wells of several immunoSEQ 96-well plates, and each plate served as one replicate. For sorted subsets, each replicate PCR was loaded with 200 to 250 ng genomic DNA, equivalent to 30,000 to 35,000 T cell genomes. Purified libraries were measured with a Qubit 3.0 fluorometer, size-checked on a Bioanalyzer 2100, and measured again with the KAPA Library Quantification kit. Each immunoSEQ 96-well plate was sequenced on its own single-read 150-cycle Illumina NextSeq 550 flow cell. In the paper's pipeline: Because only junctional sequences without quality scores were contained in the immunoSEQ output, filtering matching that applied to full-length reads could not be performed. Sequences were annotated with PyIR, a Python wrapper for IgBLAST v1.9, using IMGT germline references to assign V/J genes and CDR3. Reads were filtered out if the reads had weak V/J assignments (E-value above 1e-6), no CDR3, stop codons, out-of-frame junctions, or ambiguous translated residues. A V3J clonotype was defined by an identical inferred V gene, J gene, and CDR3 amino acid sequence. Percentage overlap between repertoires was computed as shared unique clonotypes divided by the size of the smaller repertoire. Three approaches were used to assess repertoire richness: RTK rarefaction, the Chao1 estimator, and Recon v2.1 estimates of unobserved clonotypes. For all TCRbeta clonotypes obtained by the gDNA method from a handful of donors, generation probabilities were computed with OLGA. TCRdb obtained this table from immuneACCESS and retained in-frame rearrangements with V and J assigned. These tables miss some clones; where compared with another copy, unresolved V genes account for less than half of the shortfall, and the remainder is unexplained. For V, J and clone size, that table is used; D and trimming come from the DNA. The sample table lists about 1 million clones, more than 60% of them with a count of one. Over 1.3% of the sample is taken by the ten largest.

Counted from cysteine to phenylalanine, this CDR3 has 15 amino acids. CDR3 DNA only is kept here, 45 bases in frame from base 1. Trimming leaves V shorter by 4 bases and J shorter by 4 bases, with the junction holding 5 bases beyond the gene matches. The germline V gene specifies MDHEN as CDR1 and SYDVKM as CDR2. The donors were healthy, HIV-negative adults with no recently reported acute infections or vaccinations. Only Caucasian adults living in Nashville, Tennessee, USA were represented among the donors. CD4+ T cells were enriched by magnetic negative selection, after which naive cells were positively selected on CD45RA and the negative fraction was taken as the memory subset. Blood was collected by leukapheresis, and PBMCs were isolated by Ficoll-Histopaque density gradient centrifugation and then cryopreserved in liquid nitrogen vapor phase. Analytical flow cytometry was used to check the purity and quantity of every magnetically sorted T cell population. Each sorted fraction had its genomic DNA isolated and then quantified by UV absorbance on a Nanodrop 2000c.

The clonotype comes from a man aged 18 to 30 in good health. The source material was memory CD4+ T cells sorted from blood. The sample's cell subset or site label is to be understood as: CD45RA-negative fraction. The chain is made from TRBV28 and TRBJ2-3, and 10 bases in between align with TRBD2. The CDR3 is CASSSPSGGADTQYF. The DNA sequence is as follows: TGTGCCAGCAGTTCCCCTAGCGGGGGCGCAGATACGCAGTATTTT.